The clone carrying this T cell receptor beta chain was picked up many times. Its antigen is unknown. This entry is derived from a study of CD8 T cells in ankylosing spondylitis. Quantitative 5'-RACE was performed with molecular barcodes, and it yielded the TCR beta libraries. MiXCR, run by TCRdb on the 5' RACE reads, gives a single entry per CDR3 protein. The sample includes more than 150,000 distinct CDR3 sequences, around a tenth seen only once; the top ten take roughly 28%. Overall study results and limits: With a CD8+ phenotype, disease-linked clones were relatively rare in peripheral blood. There was reportedly significant enrichment of clones that were disease-linked in matched ankylosing spondylitis synovial fluid.

Germline V gene sequence: CDR1 LNHNV, CDR2 YYDKDF (reference sequence). Trimming shortened V by 0 bases and J by 3 bases, and 9 bases separated the two germline ends. The CDR3 is made up of 14 amino acids. The genes are TRBV15 and TRBJ2-7; possibly TRBD2 for D (6 bases). The receptor's source is a male donor with ankylosing spondylitis or in good health (not recorded which). The sample was blood, either unsorted or a sorted T cell fraction (not recorded which). The CDR3 sequence is CATSRDWGVYEQYF. Written as DNA, the CDR3 is TGTGCCACCAGCAGAGATTGGGGGGTCTACGAGCAGTACTTC.